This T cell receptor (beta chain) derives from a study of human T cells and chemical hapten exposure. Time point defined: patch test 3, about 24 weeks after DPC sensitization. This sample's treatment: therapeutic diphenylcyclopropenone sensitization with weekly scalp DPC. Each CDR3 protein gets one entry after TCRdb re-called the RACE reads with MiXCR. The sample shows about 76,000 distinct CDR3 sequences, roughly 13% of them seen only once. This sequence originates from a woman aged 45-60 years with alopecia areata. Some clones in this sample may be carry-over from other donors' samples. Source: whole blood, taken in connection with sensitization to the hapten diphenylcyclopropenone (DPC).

The CDR3, as DNA: TGCAGCGTTTCACAGGGGGCGCGAAGCTATGGCTACACCTTC. Protein: CSVSQGARSYGYTF. The chain is built from TRBV29-1 and TRBJ1-2; 9 bases map to TRBD1. There are 14 residues in the CDR3. The germline gives CDR1 SQVTM, CDR2 ANQGSEA. V was pared by 5 bases and J by 4 bases, with 8 bases of the junction left unmatched.